The entry below describes one TCR beta chain. Its target antigen remains unknown. No qualities accompany the bases; no much larger clone lies one base away. CDR1 and CDR2 are drawn from the germline V gene (reference sequence): LNHNV, YYDKDF. At the junction V is shortened by 8 bases and J by 0 bases, with 10 bases in between. From the cysteine through the phenylalanine, the CDR3 covers 14 amino acids. The only DNA kept is the CDR3, 42 bases in frame from the first base. The sample's time point label, in plain terms: after dendritic cell vaccination, including at tumor progression/relapse. Selection of patients required sufficient residual fresh-frozen tumor tissue and over two years of available survival data. Although molecular status otherwise differed among the glioblastoma patients, no patient had an isocitrate dehydrogenase mutation. PBMC were collected before vaccination, two weeks after the third vaccination, and at tumor progression when it occurred. The Qiagen DNeasy Blood extraction Kit was used for extraction of genomic DNA.

The immunoSEQ assay amplified TCRB CDR3 regions from around 2 micrograms of genomic DNA, or from all available DNA when less than that amount was available. For multiplex PCR, 60 forward primers for TCR V beta segments and 13 reverse primers for J beta segments were used. Synthetic control templates were spiked into each sample at limiting dilution to estimate reads per starting template. Reads of 87 bp were generated by sequencing on the Illumina HiSeq System. Per the original workflow: PCR and sequencing errors were removed by merging closely related sequences with a nearest neighbor algorithm. TCR overlap was measured as the percentage of unique tumor TCR beta sequences also present in the same patient's peripheral blood. This immuneACCESS table, as held by TCRdb, lists in-frame sequences with V and J called but not all clones. Of the missing ones, under half trace to an unresolved V gene in checked studies; the others have no known cause. Clonal size and the V and J genes are those of that table, whereas D and trimming came from the DNA. The table for this sample lists about 50,000 clones; about 88% of them were counted only once. The top ten hold about 5% of the sample.

This entry belongs to a study of glioma-infiltrating T cells after dendritic cell vaccination (dated by TCRdb to the mid-2010s). With regard to the full study: The cohort comprised around 15 glioblastoma patients from Phase I and II dendritic cell vaccination trials, 9 newly diagnosed and 6 with recurrent disease. Patients received autologous tumor lysate-pulsed dendritic cell vaccination between about 2003 and 2013. The vaccine was prepared from monocyte-derived dendritic cells that were cultured for roughly seven days with IL-4 and GM-CSF and then pulsed overnight with autologous tumor lysate. Patients received three intradermal dendritic cell vaccine injections at biweekly intervals in the arm below the axilla. Deep sequencing of TCR beta CDR3 regions was used to quantify tumor-infiltrating lymphocyte content and compare tumor and blood repertoires in dendritic cell-vaccinated glioblastoma patients. Survival after dendritic cell vaccination was correlated with TCR sequencing metrics such as TIL content and the overlap between tumor and blood repertoires. What the research found in general, with its limitations: The response model built on TCR overlap across three groups was characterized as speculative, with prospective validation still needed. After dendritic cell vaccination, a higher estimated pretreatment TIL content predicted longer time to progression and longer overall survival. No direct relationship between TCR clonality and survival was found, suggesting that a diverse polyclonal response may matter. The cohort was small and heterogeneous, few patients had complete blood and tumor sets, and even fewer had initial-recurrent tumor pairs.

The V and J genes are TRBV15 and TRBJ2-2; there is no confident call for the D gene. Source: blood, taken after dendritic cell vaccination. This sequence originates from a human donor with glioblastoma. The nucleotide sequence reads as follows: TGTGCCACCGAGGCAGCCACGAACACCGGGGAGCTGTTTTTT. It translates as CATEAATNTGELFF.